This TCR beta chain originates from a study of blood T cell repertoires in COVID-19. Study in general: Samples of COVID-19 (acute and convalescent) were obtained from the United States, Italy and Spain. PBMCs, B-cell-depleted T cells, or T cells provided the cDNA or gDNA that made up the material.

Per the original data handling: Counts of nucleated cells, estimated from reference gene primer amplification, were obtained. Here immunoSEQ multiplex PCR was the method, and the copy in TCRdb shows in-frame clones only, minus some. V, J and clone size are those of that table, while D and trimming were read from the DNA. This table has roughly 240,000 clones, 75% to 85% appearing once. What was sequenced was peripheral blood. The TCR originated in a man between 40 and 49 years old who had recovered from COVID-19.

The CDR3 spells CASSKGTPSETQYF. The CDR3 DNA reads as TGCGCCAGCAGCAAAGGGACTCCCTCCGAGACCCAGTACTTC. The rearrangement joins TRBV5-1 to TRBJ2-5, with D possibly TRBD2 on 6 matching bases. The CDR3 spans 14 residues. The germline V gene encodes CDR1 SGHRS and CDR2 YFSETQ. Trimming removed 4 bases from V and 5 bases from J, with 15 bases in between. Filled out from reference TRBV5-1 and TRBJ2-5, the complete variable domain reads KAGVTQTPRYLIKTRGQQVTLSCSPISGHRSVSWYQQTPGQGLQFLFEYFSETQRNKGNFPGRFSGRQFSNSRSEMNVSTLELGDSALYLCASSKGTPSETQYFGPGTRLLVL.